This TCR beta chain appears in the sequencing data of a study of OX40 agonist ivuxolimab in advanced cancers. Overall study context: Patients achieving partial responses numbered three: one hepatocellular carcinoma case and two cutaneous melanoma cases. Whole-study findings and limits: Circulating CD4+ and CD8+ T cells showed clonal expansion by week 6 at 0.1 to 3.0 mg/kg. The study did not work out the antigen specificity of the expanded peripheral T cells.

As to this clone: As yet, its antigen is unknown.

The method was immunoSEQ multiplex PCR; TCRdb's version includes in-frame clones alone and lacks a portion of them. The repertoire holds 65,000 to 75,000 clones, with 80% to 90% as singletons. Cycle 7 day 1, cycle 4 day 1, and baseline were the timepoints at which blood was sampled. The CDR3 extends over 16 amino acids. The V gene's germline CDR1 is LNHDA and CDR2 SQIVND (reference sequence). V was clipped by 3 bases and J by 10 bases; unmatched bases: 11. The sequence was obtained from an adult with an advanced solid tumor such as melanoma, head and neck, liver or kidney cancer. This chain connects TRBV19 to TRBJ2-1, with TRBD2 matching over 11 bases. Sequenced material: CD4+ or CD8+ T cells sorted from blood, taken in a trial of the OX40 agonist ivuxolimab. As DNA, the CDR3 is TGTGCCAGTAGTATTACCGTGACTAGCGGGATAAACGAGCAGTTCTTC. Residues: CASSITVTSGINEQFF.